Each of the 22 T cell receptor beta chains below was sequenced from the same sample in a study of T cell responses to AZD1222 COVID-19 vaccine (TCRdb year 2021). Receptors were amplified or captured by the immunoSEQ multiplex PCR assay. Imported from immuneACCESS, the table was reduced by TCRdb to in-frame sequences with V and J called. These copies leave out some clones; in studies compared against another copy, an unresolved V gene accounts for under half, and the cause of the remainder is not known. Counted in this sample were about 200,000 clones; about 93% of them appeared once. The top ten clonotypes cover about 1% of the sample. The sample's time point label, in plain terms: about 28 days (+/-7) after the second vaccine dose. Specimen: peripheral blood, collected 28 days after the second AZD1222 dose. The receptors here all came from an adult who received the AZD1222 COVID-19 vaccine.

The chain's CDR3 is CASRSGTGTQETQYF. The CDR3 nucleotides are TGCGCCAGCAGGTCCGGGACAGGAACCCAAGAGACCCAGTACTTC. The chain couples TRBV10-1 to TRBJ2-5; 8 nucleotides line up with TRBD1. V trimming: 6 bases; J trimming: 1 base; junction bases outside the gene matches: 7. This CDR3 has 15 residues. Germline-derived CDR1 and CDR2 are WNHNN and SYGVQD (reference sequence).

This clone was seen a single time. This chain links TRBV4-1 with TRBJ1-1; D possibly corresponds to TRBD1 (6 bases). The CDR3 covers 16 residues. CDR1 is MGHRA, CDR2 YSYEKL, per germline. V was trimmed by 5 bases and J by 5 bases, leaving 21 bases between them. This chain's CDR3 is CASSSPGGARGTEAFF. The CDR3 coding sequence is TGCGCCAGCAGCTCTCCGGGGGGGGCGCGTGGGACTGAAGCTTTCTTT.

This chain connects TRBV19 to TRBJ2-1; the match to TRBD1 covers 8 bases. The CDR3 is 14 amino acids. Trimming at V came to 6 bases and at J to 8 bases, leaving 9 bases not matched to a gene. Germline CDR1 reads LNHDA; CDR2 reads SQIVND (reference sequence). The CDR3 nucleotides are TGTGCCAGTAGCTGGACAGGGAAGGCCGATGAGCAGTTCTTC. Encoded protein: CASSWTGKADEQFF.

This CDR3 is CASSASGGGELFF. In nucleotides, the CDR3 is TGTGCCAGCAGCGCATCAGGGGGAGGGGAGCTGTTTTTT. This chain connects TRBV9 to TRBJ2-2; 7 bases align to TRBD1. With 3 bases clipped from V and 8 bases from J, the junction kept 4 bases outside the gene matches. This CDR3 is 13 amino acids long. The germline gives CDR1 SGDLS, CDR2 YYNGEE.

This sequence joins TRBV6-1 and TRBJ1-3; D is unclear. CDR1 and CDR2 from the germline V gene are MNHNS and SASEGT. This CDR3 has 19 amino acids. The V end lost 4 bases, the J end lost 0 bases, and 22 bases lay between the germline ends. The CDR3 here is CASSAPGSRASSSGNTIYF. Here the CDR3 DNA reads TGTGCCAGCAGTGCCCCGGGATCTAGAGCCTCATCCTCTGGAAACACCATATATTTT.

The gene calls are TRBV27 and TRBJ1-1; D unclear. The CDR3 runs to 14 residues. With 4 bases removed from V and 1 base from J, the gap between germline ends came to 10 bases. The germline V gene has CDR1 MNHEY and CDR2 SMNVEV (reference sequence). The CDR3 reads CASSSTPRNTEAFF. The CDR3 nucleotides are TGTGCCAGCAGTTCCACTCCCCGGAACACTGAAGCTTTCTTT.

The genes are TRBV19 and TRBJ1-1; no reliable D call. The CDR3 has 12 residues. Germline CDR1 LNHDA, CDR2 SQIVND (reference sequence). Between the trimmed V and J ends, which lost 7 bases and 5 bases, there was a span of 11 bases. The CDR3 reads CASTWYRTEAFF. Here the CDR3 DNA reads TGTGCCAGTACTTGGTACCGAACTGAAGCTTTCTTT. Filled out from reference TRBV19 and TRBJ1-1, the complete variable domain reads DGGITQSPKYLFRKEGQNVTLSCEQNLNHDAMYWYRQDPGQGLRLIYYSQIVNDFQKGDIAEGYSVSREKKESFPLTVTSAQKNPTAFYLCASTWYRTEAFFGQGTRLTVV.

The J gene is TRBJ1-5, the V gene TRBV7-8; D might be TRBD1 (6 bases). V gave up 4 bases and J gave up 6 bases, with 13 bases separating them. CDR1 SGHVS and CDR2 FQNEAQ come from the germline V gene. The CDR3 contains 14 residues. As DNA, the CDR3 is TGTGCCAGCAGCTCAGGGGCCGGGGGTCAGCCCCAGCATTTT. It specifies CASSSGAGGQPQHF.

The gene calls are TRBV5-1 and TRBJ2-2; TRBD1 matches at 8 bases. The germline CDR1 and CDR2 sequences are SGHRS and YFSETQ. The CDR3 covers 15 residues. Trimming took 4 bases from V and 4 from J; bases not matched to a gene: 6. The CDR3 protein is CASSPSTGGTGELFF. As DNA, the CDR3 is TGCGCCAGCAGCCCATCAACAGGGGGCACCGGGGAGCTGTTTTTT.

This clone was found once. The chain joins TRBV5-4 to TRBJ1-3; no firm D call. The CDR3 is made up of 13 amino acids. Trimming removed 3 bases from V and 3 bases from J, with 7 bases in between. Per germline, CDR1 SGHNT and CDR2 YYREEE (reference sequence). For the CDR3, the DNA is TGTGCCAGCAGCTCGGTTGGTGGAAACACCATATATTTT. This translates into CASSSVGGNTIYF.

This chain uses TRBV7-2 with TRBJ2-7; tentatively, D is TRBD1 (6 bases). Trimming removed 5 bases at V and 7 bases at J, with 12 bases between. The V gene's germline CDR1 is SGHTA and CDR2 FQGNSA. The CDR3 has 12 residues. The CDR3 protein is CASSRTDREQYF. The CDR3 DNA sequence: TGTGCCAGCAGCCGAACAGACAGGGAGCAGTACTTC.

The chain recombines TRBV12-3 or TRBV12-4 with TRBJ1-6; a weak D match, TRBD1 (5 bases). The CDR3 has 12 amino acids. The V end was cut by 6 bases, the J end by 14 bases, with 14 bases between. The CDR3 DNA follows: TGTGCCAGCAGCCCCGGGGGAATATCCCTCCACTTT. It is translated as CASSPGGISLHF.

This rearrangement joins TRBV7-9 to TRBJ1-4, with a possible D match to TRBD1 (5 bases). The CDR3 extends over 14 amino acids. CDR1 is SEHNR and CDR2 is FQNEAQ in the germline V gene (reference sequence). Trimming removed 1 base at V and 6 bases at J, with 9 bases between. This CDR3 is CASSLVGGDEKLFF. CDR3 bases: TGTGCCAGCAGCTTAGTTGGGGGTGATGAAAAACTGTTTTTT.

This chain links TRBV4-1 with TRBJ1-4, with D possibly matching TRBD1 (5 bases). The CDR3 is 17 residues long. Trimming took 1 base from V and 10 from J, leaving 22 bases between them. Germline values: CDR1 MGHRA, CDR2 YSYEKL. In DNA form, the CDR3 reads TGCGCCAGCAGCCAAGCCCCGTTAGGGGTAAGGGGTAGAAAACTGTTTTTT. This encodes CASSQAPLGVRGRKLFF.

V and J are TRBV6-5 and TRBJ2-1; a possible D gene is TRBD2 (5 bases). CDR1 is MNHEY, CDR2 SVGAGI, per germline. The CDR3 sequence is 15 residues long. V lost 6 bases to trimming and J lost 4 bases, with 16 bases between them. The DNA for the CDR3 is TGTGCCAGCAGACCGCGAGGGTATCTTTACAATGAGCAGTTCTTC. It encodes CASRPRGYLYNEQFF.

The rearrangement uses TRBV6-5 and TRBJ1-3, with D hard to call. Germline V gene data show CDR1 as MNHEY and CDR2 as SVGAGI. This CDR3 has 13 amino acids. V lost 7 bases, J lost 4 bases, and 11 bases lay in between. This CDR3 is CASNPITGNTIYF. The CDR3 region has the DNA TGTGCCAGCAACCCAATCACGGGAAACACCATATATTTT.

This rearrangement joins TRBV10-3 to TRBJ2-1; 7 nucleotides match TRBD2. Germline V gene data show CDR1 as ENHRY and CDR2 as SYGVKD. With 6 bases clipped from V and 3 bases from J, the junction kept 14 bases outside the gene matches. The CDR3 extends over 17 amino acids. The DNA of the CDR3 is TGTGCCATCAGCACCGCCGGTCAGGGAGGGTACTACAATGAGCAGTTCTTC. Translating gives CAISTAGQGGYYNEQFF.

CDR3 in DNA: TGTGCTAGTGGTTCCGCGACAGGGTACGCATCCTACAATGAGCAGTTCTTC. Its protein product is CASGSATGYASYNEQFF. The genes are TRBV12-5 and TRBJ2-1, with TRBD1 identical over 7 bases. CDR3 length: 17 amino acids. Germline CDR1 is LGHNT and CDR2 is FRNRAP. The V and J ends lost 4 bases and 1 base, in that order; junction bases with no gene match: 10.

This chain joins TRBV5-1 and TRBJ1-1; weak D call: TRBD1 (6 bases). The V end lost 4 bases, the J end lost 4 bases, and 11 bases lay between the germline ends. In germline, CDR1 is SGHRS, CDR2 YFSETQ. The CDR3 length is 13 residues. CDR3 DNA sequence: TGCGCCAGCAGCCAACTCAGGGGCACTGAAGCTTTCTTT. Its translation: CASSQLRGTEAFF.

The chain has TRBV7-9 and TRBJ1-3, with D tentatively TRBD1 (5 bases). The V end was cut by 3 bases, the J end by 0 bases, with 9 bases between. The CDR3 runs 15 residues. Germline V gene data show CDR1 as SEHNR and CDR2 as FQNEAQ (reference sequence). The CDR3 loop reads CASSFRRDSGNTIYF. The CDR3 nucleotides read TGTGCCAGCAGCTTCCGCAGGGACTCTGGAAACACCATATATTTT. Full variable domain (rest looked up from reference TRBV7-9 and TRBJ1-3): DTGVSQNPRHKITKRGQNVTFRCDPISEHNRLYWYRQTLGQGPEFLTYFQNEAQLEKSRLLSDRFSAERPKGSFSTLEIQRTEQGDSAMYLCASSFRRDSGNTIYFGEGSWLTVV.

V is TRBV6-1 and J is TRBJ1-3; D is possibly TRBD1 (6 bases). CDR1 MNHNS and CDR2 SASEGT come from the germline V gene. With 1 base removed from V and 4 bases from J, the gap between germline ends came to 14 bases. The CDR3 length is 16 residues. CDR3 DNA sequence: TGTGCCAGCAGTGAAGGACAGGCCCTGAGAGGAAACACCATATATTTT. Translation gives CASSEGQALRGNTIYF.

V usage is TRBV6-2 or TRBV6-3 and J usage is TRBJ1-4, with 8 bases aligning to TRBD1. The CDR3 is made up of 17 amino acids. Unmatched junction bases numbered 9, after V lost 6 bases and J lost 0 bases. Germline lookup yields CDR1 MNHEY and CDR2 SVGEGT. CDR3 DNA sequence: TGTGCCAGCAGCCAAAACGGACAGGGTGCAACTAATGAAAAACTGTTTTTT. It codes for CASSQNGQGATNEKLFF.